Listed below are T cell receptor beta chains from one sample, sequenced in a study of beta chain features in type 1 diabetes. Sequencing was performed with immunoSEQ multiplex PCR; in TCRdb, only in-frame clones are kept and a portion is missing. The data hold approximately 170,000 clones, with around 7.9% observed a single time. Sample: central memory CD4+ T cells from blood. The receptors stem from a man aged 18 to 30 with type 1 diabetes. CDR3s include the opening cysteine and the closing phenylalanine or tryptophan. The D gene is left open where the match is weak. Clone size is shown for a subset of rows, as once, few, many or a class of expanded clone.

CDR3 DNA: TGCAGCGTTCGAGGGGACATCCTAGACTATGGCTACACCTTC
CDR3 protein: CSVRGDILDYGYTF
clone size: .
D gene: .
J gene: TRBJ1-2
V gene: TRBV29-1

CDR3 DNA: TGTGCCAGCGAAAAACAGGGCGACACTGAAGCTTTCTTT
CDR3 protein: CASEKQGDTEAFF
clone size: many
D gene: .
J gene: TRBJ1-1
V gene: TRBV2

CDR3 DNA: TGCGCCAGCAGCCAAGCGCGACACCTCTATGGCTACACCTTC
CDR3 protein: CASSQARHLYGYTF
clone size: many
D gene: .
J gene: TRBJ1-2
V gene: TRBV4-3

CDR3 DNA: TGCGCCAGCAACGAACGGACAGGGGGCTTCAACAATGAGCAGTTCTTC
CDR3 protein: CASNERTGGFNNEQFF
clone size: few
D gene: TRBD1
J gene: TRBJ2-1
V gene: TRBV5-1

CDR3 DNA: TGTGCCATCAGTGAGTCGGGGGGTGCAGAGCAGTACTTC
CDR3 protein: CAISESGGAEQYF
clone size: .
D gene: .
J gene: TRBJ2-7
V gene: TRBV10-3

CDR3 DNA: TGCGCCAGCAGCTTGGCCGGGAGCGGGAGTACCTACAATGAGCAGTTCTTC
CDR3 protein: CASSLAGSGSTYNEQFF
clone size: .
D gene: TRBD2
J gene: TRBJ2-1
V gene: TRBV5-1

CDR3 DNA: TGTGCCTGGAGTGTATCTGGGTCAGGGCAGGGAAGGGAGCAGTACTTC
CDR3 protein: CAWSVSGSGQGREQYF
clone size: few
D gene: .
J gene: TRBJ2-7
V gene: TRBV30

CDR3 DNA: TGCGCCAGCAGCGTCCGGGACAGGGCGTCCGAGCAGTACTTC
CDR3 protein: CASSVRDRASEQYF
clone size: few
D gene: TRBD1
J gene: TRBJ2-7
V gene: TRBV5-1

CDR3 DNA: TGCGCCAGCAGCCCCGGACAGGGGGCAGATACGCAGTATTTT
CDR3 protein: CASSPGQGADTQYF
clone size: few
D gene: TRBD1
J gene: TRBJ2-3
V gene: TRBV5-4

CDR3 DNA: TGTGCCAGTCGCCCCGCACTCAATCAGCCCCAGCATTTT
CDR3 protein: CASRPALNQPQHF
clone size: few
D gene: .
J gene: TRBJ1-5
V gene: TRBV6-5

CDR3 DNA: TGTGCCAGCAGCCCGGGGGGCACCCAAGCTGTCTACGAGCAGTACTTC
CDR3 protein: CASSPGGTQAVYEQYF
clone size: many
D gene: .
J gene: TRBJ2-7
V gene: TRBV7-9

CDR3 DNA: TGTGCCAGCAGCCAAGCCCTCCCAGATACGCAGTATTTT
CDR3 protein: CASSQALPDTQYF
clone size: few
D gene: .
J gene: TRBJ2-3
V gene: TRBV5-5

CDR3 DNA: TGTGCCAGCAGTTTCAGGGGCAGGGGATCGGGTCAGCCCCAGCATTTT
CDR3 protein: CASSFRGRGSGQPQHF
clone size: once
D gene: .
J gene: TRBJ1-5
V gene: TRBV28

CDR3 DNA: TGTGCCATCAGTGACGGGGGACGGGGCACCGGGGAGCTGTTTTTT
CDR3 protein: CAISDGGRGTGELFF
clone size: many
D gene: .
J gene: TRBJ2-2
V gene: TRBV10-3

CDR3 DNA: TGTGCCAGCAGCTTGCCAGGGGGCGAAGCGAACTATGGCTACACCTTC
CDR3 protein: CASSLPGGEANYGYTF
clone size: .
D gene: TRBD1
J gene: TRBJ1-2
V gene: TRBV5-4

CDR3 DNA: TGTGCCTGGAGTGTAGGGGGCTCGGAGACCCAGTACTTC
CDR3 protein: CAWSVGGSETQYF
clone size: .
D gene: TRBD1
J gene: TRBJ2-5
V gene: TRBV30

CDR3 DNA: TGTGCCATCGGGACTAGCGGCTACAATGAGCAGTTCTTC
CDR3 protein: CAIGTSGYNEQFF
clone size: few
D gene: TRBD2
J gene: TRBJ2-1
V gene: TRBV28

CDR3 DNA: TGTGCCAGCAGTTTCTTAACTCAAGAGACCCAGTACTTC
CDR3 protein: CASSFLTQETQYF
clone size: .
D gene: .
J gene: TRBJ2-5
V gene: TRBV2

CDR3 DNA: TGTGCCAGCAGTGAAGCCCGCAGGGTCAATGAGCAGTTCTTC
CDR3 protein: CASSEARRVNEQFF
clone size: .
D gene: .
J gene: TRBJ2-1
V gene: TRBV6-1

CDR3 DNA: TGCGCCAGCACCCACGGCGCAGGGGGTCGCGAGACCCAGTACTTC
CDR3 protein: CASTHGAGGRETQYF
clone size: .
D gene: TRBD1
J gene: TRBJ2-5
V gene: TRBV5-1

CDR3 DNA: TGTGCCAGCAGCAAAGCGATTACGGGACAGGGGGCGGAAACTGAAGCTTTCTTT
CDR3 protein: CASSKAITGQGAETEAFF
clone size: .
D gene: .
J gene: TRBJ1-1
V gene: TRBV21-1

CDR3 DNA: TGTGCCAGCAGTGTCTCGACAGGGGGCAACTCACCCCTCCACTTT
CDR3 protein: CASSVSTGGNSPLHF
clone size: .
D gene: TRBD1
J gene: TRBJ1-6
V gene: TRBV25-1

CDR3 DNA: TGTGCCAGCTCATCGGTCCCCTACGAGCAGTACTTC
CDR3 protein: CASSSVPYEQYF
clone size: few
D gene: .
J gene: TRBJ2-7
V gene: TRBV18

CDR3 DNA: TGTGCCAGCAGCTTGCAGGGGAGCTCCTATAATTCACCCCTCCACTTT
CDR3 protein: CASSLQGSSYNSPLHF
clone size: few
D gene: .
J gene: TRBJ1-6
V gene: TRBV5-6

CDR3 DNA: TGTGCCTGGAGTGTACTATCAGGGGGTGGCTACACCTTC
CDR3 protein: CAWSVLSGGGYTF
clone size: .
D gene: TRBD1
J gene: TRBJ1-2
V gene: TRBV30

CDR3 DNA: TGCGCCAGCAGCTTGGCCCAGGGGCGAATTACCGGGGAGCTGTTTTTT
CDR3 protein: CASSLAQGRITGELFF
clone size: few
D gene: .
J gene: TRBJ2-2
V gene: TRBV5-1

CDR3 DNA: TGTGCCAGCTCACCGGAACAGGGCTACGAGCAGTACTTC
CDR3 protein: CASSPEQGYEQYF
clone size: few
D gene: .
J gene: TRBJ2-7
V gene: TRBV18

CDR3 DNA: TGCGCCAGCAGCCATCCAATGACAGATACGCAGTATTTT
CDR3 protein: CASSHPMTDTQYF
clone size: .
D gene: .
J gene: TRBJ2-3
V gene: TRBV4-1

CDR3 DNA: TGCGCCAGCAGCTTCGACAATGAGCAGTTCTTC
CDR3 protein: CASSFDNEQFF
clone size: .
D gene: .
J gene: TRBJ2-1
V gene: TRBV5-1

CDR3 DNA: TGTGCCAGCAGCTTAGGATCAGGGTTGGAGACCCAGTACTTC
CDR3 protein: CASSLGSGLETQYF
clone size: few
D gene: .
J gene: TRBJ2-5
V gene: TRBV13

CDR3 DNA: TGTGCCTGGGGAAACCAGGGCTCTGGAAACACCATATATTTT
CDR3 protein: CAWGNQGSGNTIYF
clone size: few
D gene: .
J gene: TRBJ1-3
V gene: TRBV30

CDR3 DNA: TGTGCCAGCTCACCCGCAGGGGGCGCCGGGGAGACCCAGTACTTC
CDR3 protein: CASSPAGGAGETQYF
clone size: few
D gene: TRBD1
J gene: TRBJ2-5
V gene: TRBV18

CDR3 DNA: TGCGCCAGCAGTGAATCGGTAGCGGCAAATGAGCAGTTCTTC
CDR3 protein: CASSESVAANEQFF
clone size: .
D gene: .
J gene: TRBJ2-1
V gene: TRBV10-1

CDR3 DNA: TGCGCCAGCAGAGGGGGCCCCAATGAAAAACTGTTTTTT
CDR3 protein: CASRGGPNEKLFF
clone size: .
D gene: TRBD1
J gene: TRBJ1-4
V gene: TRBV5-1

CDR3 DNA: TGTGCCAGCAGTGGGGGACAGTGGGAGACCCAGTACTTC
CDR3 protein: CASSGGQWETQYF
clone size: few
D gene: TRBD1
J gene: TRBJ2-5
V gene: TRBV28

CDR3 DNA: TGTGCCAGCAGCTTAGCGGGAGGGCCATGGGAGCAGTTCTTC
CDR3 protein: CASSLAGGPWEQFF
clone size: few
D gene: TRBD2
J gene: TRBJ2-1
V gene: TRBV6-6

CDR3 DNA: TGTGCCAGCTCCCACGGGGACAGGGGAGGCGAGCAGTACTTC
CDR3 protein: CASSHGDRGGEQYF
clone size: few
D gene: TRBD1
J gene: TRBJ2-7
V gene: TRBV18

CDR3 DNA: TGTGCCAGCAGCTATACTGAATACGAGCAGTACTTC
CDR3 protein: CASSYTEYEQYF
clone size: many
D gene: .
J gene: TRBJ2-7
V gene: TRBV2

CDR3 DNA: TGTGCCTGGAGTGTAACTAATAATCAGCCCCAGCATTTT
CDR3 protein: CAWSVTNNQPQHF
clone size: .
D gene: .
J gene: TRBJ1-5
V gene: TRBV30

CDR3 DNA: TGTGCCATGCGACTCCGGACAGGGGTAGAGGACGAGCAGTACTTC
CDR3 protein: CAMRLRTGVEDEQYF
clone size: .
D gene: .
J gene: TRBJ2-7
V gene: TRBV21-1

CDR3 DNA: TGTGCCTGGAGTGTACTGTCAGGGGATGGCTACACCTTC
CDR3 protein: CAWSVLSGDGYTF
clone size: .
D gene: .
J gene: TRBJ1-2
V gene: TRBV30

CDR3 DNA: TGTGCCAGCAGCTTTGACCGGGACAGCAACTATGGCTACACCTTC
CDR3 protein: CASSFDRDSNYGYTF
clone size: few
D gene: TRBD1
J gene: TRBJ1-2
V gene: TRBV5-8

CDR3 DNA: TGTGCCAGCAGCCGCCTGTACGGGGGGGCGGCTGATACGCAGTATTTT
CDR3 protein: CASSRLYGGAADTQYF
clone size: .
D gene: TRBD2
J gene: TRBJ2-3
V gene: TRBV7-2

CDR3 DNA: TGTGCCAGCCAGGGGCTAGCGGGGGCCACCGGGGAGCTGTTTTTT
CDR3 protein: CASQGLAGATGELFF
clone size: .
D gene: TRBD2
J gene: TRBJ2-2
V gene: TRBV2